Below are 15 T cell receptor beta chains sequenced from a single sample in a study of blood T cells in healthy people across ages. With a J-beta primer mix and a sample-barcoded 5' primer, a second PCR ran about 7 to 11 cycles. TCRdb reprocessed the 5' RACE reads via MiXCR and lists one record per CDR3 protein. Of almost 300,000 distinct CDR3 sequences in the sample, roughly 29% were seen once. The sample taken for sequencing was blood. These receptors were collected from a woman in her 70s in good health.

This clonotype has just a few counts. The chain uses TRBV28 and TRBJ2-1; D gene unclear. V lost 3 bases to trimming and J lost 15 bases, with 18 bases between them. Germline CDR1 reads MDHEN; CDR2 reads SYDVKM. The CDR3 is 13 amino acids. The CDR3 sequence is CASSFNSPFSGFF. CDR3 nucleotide sequence: TGTGCCAGCAGTTTTAACTCTCCTTTCTCGGGGTTCTTC.

This chain joins TRBV7-6 and TRBJ2-2; D not resolved. The CDR3 spans 16 residues. Looked up from germline, CDR1 is SGHVS and CDR2 is FNYEAQ. V lost 1 base, J lost 2 bases, and 11 bases lay in between. The CDR3 sequence is CASSLGRLLNTGELFF. The CDR3 DNA follows: TGTGCCAGCAGCTTAGGCCGGTTGCTTAACACCGGGGAGCTGTTTTTT.

The table lists this clonotype with a few counts. The genes are TRBV21-1 and TRBJ2-1; TRBD2 is the table's D call, not checked against the DNA. TRBV21-1 is annotated as a pseudogene. The CDR3 runs to 14 residues. CDR3: CASSKGPSCDEQFF. As DNA, the CDR3 is TGTGCCAGCAGCAAAGGACCTAGCTGCGATGAGCAGTTCTTC.

This clonotype showed up just a few times. V is TRBV12-3 or TRBV12-4 and J is TRBJ2-3; D may be TRBD2 (5 bases). The CDR3 extends over 13 amino acids. V was trimmed by 6 bases and J by 0 bases, leaving 7 bases between them. CDR3 in DNA: TGTGCCAGCAGACTAGTTAGCACAGATACGCAGTATTTT. It encodes CASRLVSTDTQYF.

The chain couples TRBV7-9 to TRBJ2-3; 9 bases fit TRBD2. The V gene's germline CDR1 is SEHNR and CDR2 FQNEAQ (reference sequence). V lost 1 base to trimming and J lost 4 bases; unmatched junction nucleotides: 3. This CDR3 comprises 15 residues. The CDR3 nucleotides read TGTGCCAGCAGCTTAGGGGCGGGAGGGCCAGATACGCAGTATTTT. It is translated as CASSLGAGGPDTQYF.

The chain employs TRBV12-3 or TRBV12-4 and TRBJ1-4, with D hard to call. V gave up 8 bases and J gave up 2 bases, with 3 bases separating them. The CDR3 loop spans 11 amino acids. The CDR3 sequence is CASATNEKLFF. CDR3 sequence (DNA): TGTGCCAGCGCGACTAATGAAAAACTGTTTTTT.

The chain carries TRBV5-6 and TRBJ2-1; D call uncertain. Between the trimmed V and J ends, which lost 0 bases and 6 bases, there was a span of 13 bases. Germline V gene lookup returns CDR1 SGHDT and CDR2 YYEEEE. CDR3 length: 15 amino acids. The CDR3 protein is CASSLVGRSPNEQFF. CDR3 DNA: TGTGCCAGCAGCTTGGTAGGTAGGAGCCCCAATGAGCAGTTCTTC.

This clonotype was picked up a small number of times. The chain recombines TRBV3-1 with TRBJ1-6; D remains ambiguous. The V gene's germline CDR1 is LGHDT and CDR2 YNNKEL (reference sequence). There are 13 residues in the CDR3. V gave up 0 bases and J gave up 15 bases, with 12 bases separating them. The CDR3 is CASSQDPPEYLHF. As DNA, the CDR3 is TGTGCCAGCAGCCAAGATCCGCCAGAGTACCTCCACTTT.

The chain employs TRBV4-1 and TRBJ2-5; no definite D call. CDR3 length: 14 residues. The germline V and J ends were trimmed by 4 bases and 2 bases, with 11 bases remaining between them. From germline, CDR1 is MGHRA and CDR2 YSYEKL. The CDR3, as DNA: TGCGCCAGCAGCCTAGGCCCGGCTCAAGAGACCCAGTACTTC. The encoded protein is CASSLGPAQETQYF.

This clonotype was found a few times. The chain is built from TRBV29-1 and TRBJ1-2, with 11 bases aligning to TRBD1. Germline lookup yields CDR1 SQVTM and CDR2 ANQGSEA. This CDR3 is built from 14 residues. Trimming cost V 7 bases and J 4 bases; bases outside gene matches: 8. DNA for the CDR3: TGCAGCGCCGAGCGGACAGGGGGCAGCTATGGCTACACCTTC. Encoded protein: CSAERTGGSYGYTF.

This clonotype has just a few counts. The chain has TRBV2 and TRBJ2-7; 8 bases map to TRBD2. V lost 6 bases, J lost 2 bases, and 6 bases stayed unmatched. The CDR3 sequence is 14 residues long. The germline gives CDR1 SNHLY, CDR2 FYNNEI. The CDR3 sequence is CASRFGLAPYEQYF. The CDR3 bases are TGTGCCAGCAGATTCGGACTAGCCCCCTACGAGCAGTACTTC.

This clonotype has a handful of counts. The gene calls are TRBV20-1 and TRBJ2-7, with a weak D call TRBD2 (5 bases). This CDR3 is built from 13 residues. The V gene lost 0 bases and the J gene lost 8 bases, with 14 bases spanning the gap. Germline V gives CDR1 DFQATT, CDR2 SNEGSKA (reference sequence). The chain's CDR3 is CSARDDGGEKQYF. The DNA of the CDR3 is TGCAGTGCTAGAGATGACGGAGGCGAAAAGCAGTACTTC.

This clonotype was seen ten or more times. The J gene is TRBJ2-1, the V gene TRBV29-1; a weak D match, TRBD2 (5 bases). The CDR3 length is 13 residues. Trimming shortened V by 6 bases and J by 10 bases, and 19 bases separated the two germline ends. CDR1 and CDR2 from the germline V gene are SQVTM and ANQGSEA. CDR3 protein: CSVPLFRDGEQFF. CDR3 coding DNA: TGCAGCGTCCCCCTTTTTCGGGATGGCGAGCAGTTCTTC.

This clonotype turned up a few times. This chain links TRBV7-2 with TRBJ1-1; maybe TRBD1 (6 bases). Looked up from germline, CDR1 is SGHTA and CDR2 is FQGNSA. V lost 2 bases, J lost 6 bases, and 13 bases lay in between. This CDR3 contains 14 residues. The CDR3 nucleotides read TGTGCCAGCAGCTTATCCGGGGGCTCGTCTGAAGCTTTCTTT. Its protein product is CASSLSGGSSEAFF.

The chain employs TRBV5-1 and TRBJ1-4, with 8 bases identical to TRBD1. Trimming cost V 5 bases and J 5 bases; bases outside gene matches: 5. The germline V gene has CDR1 SGHRS and CDR2 YFSETQ. This CDR3 has 14 amino acids. The CDR3 DNA sequence: TGCGCCAGCAGTCCAGGGGGCGAGAATGAAAAACTGTTTTTT. Protein product: CASSPGGENEKLFF.